The 18 T cell receptor beta chains below all came from one sample that was sequenced in a study of shared clonotypes between healthy human individuals. Only in-frame clones appear in the TCRdb table, and some are missing; sequencing was by immunoSEQ multiplex PCR. Among about 1 million clones, around 75% were seen once, and the ten largest hold roughly 1.5%. The sequenced sample consisted of memory CD4+ T cells sorted from blood. Specified subset: CD45RA-negative fraction. Every receptor here comes from a man aged 18 to 29 in good health.

This clone has only a few counts. The chain couples TRBV5-1 to TRBJ1-3; D ambiguous. The CDR3 extends over 12 amino acids. CDR1 is SGHRS, CDR2 YFSETQ, per germline. Trimming cost V 4 bases and J 4 bases, with 6 bases left between them. CDR3 DNA: TGCGCCAGCAGCGCACCCGGAAACACCATATATTTT. Translated, it gives CASSAPGNTIYF.

Written as DNA, the CDR3 is TGCAGCGTTGAATCGGGACAGAGCTCCTACGAGCAGTACTTC. Translating gives CSVESGQSSYEQYF. The chain is built from TRBV29-1 and TRBJ2-7; 7 bases line up with TRBD1. The CDR3 is 14 amino acids. CDR1 is SQVTM and CDR2 is ANQGSEA in the germline V gene. Trimming at V came to 2 bases and at J to 0 bases, leaving 4 bases not matched to a gene.

This sequence joins TRBV6-1 and TRBJ1-2; TRBD1 is a possible D gene (5 bases). V gave up 4 bases and J gave up 5 bases, with 17 bases separating them. The germline V gene has CDR1 MNHNS and CDR2 SASEGT. This CDR3 spans 15 amino acids. The DNA of the CDR3 is TGTGCCAGCAGTGCAGATCAGGGATTCCGTTATGGCTACACCTTC. This translates into CASSADQGFRYGYTF.

The V call is TRBV7-3, the J call TRBJ2-3; D is perhaps TRBD1 or TRBD2 (5 bases each). The V end lost 2 bases, the J end lost 3 bases, and 12 bases lay between the germline ends. This CDR3 region has 15 residues. Germline V CDR1 and CDR2: SGHTA, FQGTGA. The CDR3 spells CASSLSGRQTDTQYF. CDR3 DNA: TGTGCCAGCAGCTTATCGGGGCGACAGACAGATACGCAGTATTTT.

This clone was seen once. The V gene is TRBV6-5, the J gene TRBJ2-1, with D possibly TRBD1 on 6 matching bases. This CDR3 region has 14 residues. CDR1 is MNHEY and CDR2 is SVGAGI in the germline V gene. Trimming left V 3 bases short and J 4 bases short, with 10 bases between. DNA for the CDR3: TGTGCCAGCAGTTATAGGGACAATTACAATGAGCAGTTCTTC. Translation gives CASSYRDNYNEQFF.

V and J are TRBV18 and TRBJ1-5; 9 bases fit TRBD1. Germline CDR1 is KGHSH and CDR2 is LQKENI. CDR3 length: 14 residues. The V gene end was trimmed by 3 bases and the J gene end by 5 bases; junction bases not matched to a gene: 2. The chain's CDR3 is CASSPGQGYQPQHF. CDR3 coding DNA: TGTGCCAGCTCACCGGGACAGGGTTATCAGCCCCAGCATTTT.

This sequence joins TRBV5-1 and TRBJ1-2; no clear D gene. The germline V gene has CDR1 SGHRS and CDR2 YFSETQ. The V end was cut by 6 bases, the J end by 7 bases, with 22 bases between. The CDR3 is 15 amino acids. This CDR3 is CASTDGVGILGGYTF. For the CDR3, the DNA is TGCGCCAGCACCGACGGCGTCGGGATCCTAGGTGGCTACACCTTC. Drawing the rest from reference TRBV5-1 and TRBJ1-2, the complete variable domain is KAGVTQTPRYLIKTRGQQVTLSCSPISGHRSVSWYQQTPGQGLQFLFEYFSETQRNKGNFPGRFSGRQFSNSRSEMNVSTLELGDSALYLCASTDGVGILGGYTFGSGTRLTVV.

This chain uses TRBV19 with TRBJ1-2; no firm D call. The germline V and J ends were trimmed by 4 bases and 6 bases, with 18 bases remaining between them. The CDR3 loop spans 15 amino acids. Looked up from germline, CDR1 is LNHDA and CDR2 is SQIVND (reference sequence). The CDR3 here is CASSTLGRGRDGYTF. The CDR3 DNA reads as TGTGCCAGTAGTACCCTTGGACGAGGGCGGGATGGCTACACCTTC. The variable domain in full, completed from reference TRBV19 and TRBJ1-2, reads DGGITQSPKYLFRKEGQNVTLSCEQNLNHDAMYWYRQDPGQGLRLIYYSQIVNDFQKGDIAEGYSVSREKKESFPLTVTSAQKNPTAFYLCASSTLGRGRDGYTFGSGTRLTVV.

The chain employs TRBV19 and TRBJ1-6; D is possibly TRBD1 (5 bases). CDR1 and CDR2 from the germline V gene are LNHDA and SQIVND (reference sequence). V was pared by 11 bases and J by 0 bases, with 14 bases between. The CDR3 is 15 amino acids. The DNA of the CDR3 is TGTGCCTGTTCCCAGGGAAGCTCCTATAATTCACCCCTCCACTTT. The encoded protein is CACSQGSSYNSPLHF.

This clone was counted between two and nine times. This chain's CDR3 is CASSTRDGLYGYTF. CDR3 nucleotide sequence: TGTGCCAGCAGCACCCGGGACGGACTCTATGGCTACACCTTC. The chain is built from TRBV7-8 and TRBJ1-2; a possible D gene is TRBD1 (5 bases). The CDR3 runs 14 residues. Germline V gene data show CDR1 as SGHVS and CDR2 as FQNEAQ. Trimming removed 5 bases from V and 4 bases from J, with 14 bases in between.

As for this clone: The identical CDR3 is also encoded by other nucleotide sequences in the sample. This chain connects TRBV5-1 to TRBJ1-1, with a weak D call TRBD1 (5 bases). The germline V and J ends were trimmed by 0 bases and 1 base, with 7 bases remaining between them. Germline V gene lookup returns CDR1 SGHRS and CDR2 YFSETQ. The CDR3 totals 14 residues. The CDR3 nucleotides read TGCGCCAGCAGCTTGGCAGGGCCGAACACTGAAGCTTTCTTT. Translating it yields CASSLAGPNTEAFF.

The chain recombines TRBV27 with TRBJ2-7; D possibly corresponds to TRBD1 (5 bases). Germline CDR1 is MNHEY and CDR2 is SMNVEV (reference sequence). The CDR3 totals 15 residues. Trimming took off 5 bases at V and 0 bases at J, with 14 bases between the two ends. CDR3 DNA sequence: TGTGCCAGCAGTAGGGGTGATTTCAGCTCCTACGAGCAGTACTTC. This encodes CASSRGDFSSYEQYF.

V gene TRBV4-3 combines with J gene TRBJ2-7; 10 bases are a match to TRBD2. The ends lost 5 bases at V and 2 bases at J; junction bases unmatched: 9. The CDR3 contains 16 residues. The germline V gene has CDR1 LGHNA and CDR2 YSLEER. The CDR3 region is CASSAFSSGSTYEQYF. The DNA of the CDR3 is TGCGCCAGCAGCGCATTCTCTAGCGGGAGTACCTACGAGCAGTACTTC.

The chain employs TRBV28 and TRBJ1-1; TRBD1 is a possible D gene (5 bases). Germline loops: CDR1 MDHEN, CDR2 SYDVKM. This CDR3 spans 14 amino acids. Trimming removed 2 bases at V and 6 bases at J, with 13 bases between. The chain's CDR3 is CASSLLGRDPEAFF. The CDR3 coding sequence is TGTGCCAGCAGTTTACTGGGGAGGGACCCTGAAGCTTTCTTT.

V gene TRBV6-5 combines with J gene TRBJ2-1; D not resolved. This CDR3 contains 16 residues. Trimming pared 2 bases from V and 10 bases from J, leaving 21 bases between. Germline V lookup: CDR1 MNHEY, CDR2 SVGAGI. CDR3 in DNA: TGTGCCAGCAGTTACGGTTCGCGCGTGGCCGCCGCGGAGCAGTTCTTC. The encoded protein is CASSYGSRVAAAEQFF.

This clone was observed a handful of times. The rearrangement links TRBV29-1 to TRBJ2-7, with 9 positions matching TRBD1. Germline V lookup: CDR1 SQVTM, CDR2 ANQGSEA. This CDR3 is 13 amino acids long. V gave up 3 bases and J gave up 4 bases; unmatched junction bases: 4. The CDR3 DNA reads as TGCAGCGTTGATGGGACAGGGAGATACGAGCAGTACTTC. Translation: CSVDGTGRYEQYF.

CDR3 nucleotides: TGCAGTGCTTACGTGTCCTACGAGCAGTACTTC. The encoded protein is CSAYVSYEQYF. This chain uses TRBV20-1 with TRBJ2-7; no reliable D call. CDR3 length: 11 residues. In germline, CDR1 is DFQATT, CDR2 SNEGSKA (reference sequence). V was pared by 5 bases and J by 1 base, with 6 bases between.

The gene calls are TRBV25-1 and TRBJ2-7; possibly TRBD2 for D (6 bases). The germline CDR1 and CDR2 sequences are MGHDK and SYGVNS. CDR3 length: 15 amino acids. Trimming cost V 3 bases and J 2 bases, with 14 bases left between them. CDR3 in amino acids: CASSEKRASTYEQYF. In DNA, the CDR3 is TGTGCCAGCAGTGAGAAGCGGGCATCTACCTACGAGCAGTACTTC.